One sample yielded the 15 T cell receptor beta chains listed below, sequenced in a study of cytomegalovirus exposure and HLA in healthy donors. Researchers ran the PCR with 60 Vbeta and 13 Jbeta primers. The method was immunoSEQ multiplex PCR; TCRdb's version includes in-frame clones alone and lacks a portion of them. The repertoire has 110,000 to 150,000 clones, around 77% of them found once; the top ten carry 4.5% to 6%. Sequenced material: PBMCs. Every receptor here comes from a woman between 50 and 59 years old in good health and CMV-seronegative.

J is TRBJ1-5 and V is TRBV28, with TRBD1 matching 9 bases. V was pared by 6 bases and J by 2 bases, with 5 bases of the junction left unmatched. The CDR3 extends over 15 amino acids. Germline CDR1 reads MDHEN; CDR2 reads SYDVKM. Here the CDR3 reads CASRPQGAGNQPQHF. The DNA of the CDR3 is TGTGCCAGCAGACCACAGGGGGCGGGCAATCAGCCCCAGCATTTT.

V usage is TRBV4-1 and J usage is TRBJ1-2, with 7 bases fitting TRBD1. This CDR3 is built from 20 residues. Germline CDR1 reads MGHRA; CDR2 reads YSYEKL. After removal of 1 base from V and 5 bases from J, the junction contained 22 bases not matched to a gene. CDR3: CASSQVLSPRDSTTRYGYTF. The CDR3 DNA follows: TGCGCCAGCAGCCAAGTGCTCAGCCCCCGGGACAGCACTACTCGTTATGGCTACACCTTC.

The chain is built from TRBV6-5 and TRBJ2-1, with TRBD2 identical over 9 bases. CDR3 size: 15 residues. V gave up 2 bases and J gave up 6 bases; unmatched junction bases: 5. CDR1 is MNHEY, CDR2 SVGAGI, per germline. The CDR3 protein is CASSYAGGPSNEQFF. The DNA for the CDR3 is TGTGCCAGCAGTTACGCGGGGGGGCCGAGCAATGAGCAGTTCTTC.

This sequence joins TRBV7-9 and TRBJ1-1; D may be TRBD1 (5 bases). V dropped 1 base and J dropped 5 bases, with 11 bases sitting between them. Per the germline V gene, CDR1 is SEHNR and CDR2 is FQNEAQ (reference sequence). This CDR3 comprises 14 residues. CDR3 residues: CASSLGGLRTEAFF. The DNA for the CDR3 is TGTGCCAGCAGCTTAGGGGGACTTCGGACTGAAGCTTTCTTT.

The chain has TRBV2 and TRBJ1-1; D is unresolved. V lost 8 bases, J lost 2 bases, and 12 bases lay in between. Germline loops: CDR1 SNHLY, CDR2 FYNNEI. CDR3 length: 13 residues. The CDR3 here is CASEKETNTEAFF. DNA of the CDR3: TGTGCCAGCGAGAAGGAGACCAACACTGAAGCTTTCTTT.

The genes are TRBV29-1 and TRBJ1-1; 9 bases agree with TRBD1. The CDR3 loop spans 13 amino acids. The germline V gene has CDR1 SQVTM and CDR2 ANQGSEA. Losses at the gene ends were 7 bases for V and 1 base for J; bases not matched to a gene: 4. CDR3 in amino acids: CSAQTGGNTEAFF. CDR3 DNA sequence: TGCAGCGCCCAGACAGGGGGGAACACTGAAGCTTTCTTT.

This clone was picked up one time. In nucleotides, the CDR3 is TGTGCCAGCAGACAGGGTGACTATGGCTACACCTTC. Protein: CASRQGDYGYTF. This chain links TRBV6-1 with TRBJ1-2; a possible D gene is TRBD1 (6 bases). This CDR3 has 12 residues. CDR1 is MNHNS, CDR2 SASEGT, per germline. Trimming removed 6 bases at V and 3 bases at J, with 8 bases between.

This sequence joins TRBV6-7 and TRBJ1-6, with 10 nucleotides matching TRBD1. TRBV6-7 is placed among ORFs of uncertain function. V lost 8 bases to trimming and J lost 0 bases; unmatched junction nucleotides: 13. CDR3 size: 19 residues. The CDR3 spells CASHFPTGGLSSYNSPLHF. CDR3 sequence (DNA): TGTGCCAGCCATTTTCCGACAGGGGGCTTGAGCTCCTATAATTCACCCCTCCACTTT.

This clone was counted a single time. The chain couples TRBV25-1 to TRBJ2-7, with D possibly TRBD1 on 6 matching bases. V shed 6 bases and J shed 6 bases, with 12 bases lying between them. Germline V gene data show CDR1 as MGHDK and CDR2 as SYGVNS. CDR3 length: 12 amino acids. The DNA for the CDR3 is TGTGCCAGCAGCGTACAGGGTATCGAGCAGTACTTC. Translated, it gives CASSVQGIEQYF.

This chain's CDR3 is CASSYSIGRNYEQYF. The CDR3, as DNA: TGTGCCAGCAGTTACTCGATCGGCAGGAACTACGAGCAGTACTTC. This chain links TRBV6-5 with TRBJ2-7; D gene unclear. Trimming pared 0 bases from V and 3 bases from J, leaving 12 bases between. CDR3 length: 15 amino acids. In germline, CDR1 is MNHEY, CDR2 SVGAGI.

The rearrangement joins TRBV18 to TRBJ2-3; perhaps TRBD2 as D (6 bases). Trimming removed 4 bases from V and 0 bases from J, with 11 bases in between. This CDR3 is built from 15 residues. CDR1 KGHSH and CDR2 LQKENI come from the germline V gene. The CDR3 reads CASSRLASSTDTQYF. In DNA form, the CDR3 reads TGTGCCAGCTCACGTCTAGCGTCGAGCACAGATACGCAGTATTTT. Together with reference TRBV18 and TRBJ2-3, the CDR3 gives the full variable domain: NAGVMQNPRHLVRRRGQEARLRCSPMKGHSHVYWYRQLPEEGLKFMVYLQKENIIDESGMPKERFSAEFPKEGPSILRIQQVVRGDSAAYFCASSRLASSTDTQYFGPGTRLTVL.

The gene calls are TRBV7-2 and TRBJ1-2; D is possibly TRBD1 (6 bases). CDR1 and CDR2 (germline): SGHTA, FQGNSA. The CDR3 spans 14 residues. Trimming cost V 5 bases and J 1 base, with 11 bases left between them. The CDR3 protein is CASSLRQVNYGYTF. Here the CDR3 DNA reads TGTGCCAGCAGCCTACGACAGGTTAACTATGGCTACACCTTC.

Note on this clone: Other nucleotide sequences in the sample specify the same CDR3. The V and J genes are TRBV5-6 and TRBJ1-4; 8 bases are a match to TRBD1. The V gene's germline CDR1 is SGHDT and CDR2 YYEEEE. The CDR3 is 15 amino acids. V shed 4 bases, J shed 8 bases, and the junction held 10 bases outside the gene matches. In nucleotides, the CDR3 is TGTGCCAGCAGCCCCCCGTTCGACAGGGGAGAAAAACTGTTTTTT. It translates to CASSPPFDRGEKLFF.

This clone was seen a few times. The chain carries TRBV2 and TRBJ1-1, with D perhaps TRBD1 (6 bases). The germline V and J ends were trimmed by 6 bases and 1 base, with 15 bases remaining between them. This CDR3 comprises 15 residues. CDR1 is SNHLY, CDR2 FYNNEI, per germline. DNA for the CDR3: TGTGCCAGCAGCCCACAGGGAAGTACGAACACTGAAGCTTTCTTT. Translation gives CASSPQGSTNTEAFF.

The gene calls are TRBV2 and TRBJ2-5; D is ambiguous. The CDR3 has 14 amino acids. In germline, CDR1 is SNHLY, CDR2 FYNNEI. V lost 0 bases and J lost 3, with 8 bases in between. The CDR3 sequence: CASSEARVEETQYF. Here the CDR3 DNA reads TGTGCCAGCAGTGAAGCGCGAGTTGAAGAGACCCAGTACTTC.